This T cell receptor (beta chain) was identified during a study of early T cells in non-severe SARS-CoV-2 infection. Study overall: Sequenced material consisted of bulk RNA (from unsorted whole blood), and chains were unpaired.

Study-level points and caveats: Database matching using VDJdb favored anti-spike CD8 responses, with private and CD4 specificities left missing.

The TCR library protocol attached unique molecular identifiers to the individual cDNA molecules. In TCRdb, the 5' RACE reads were re-called with MiXCR into one record per CDR3 protein. The repertoire consists of tens of thousands of distinct CDR3 sequences, with around 20% occurring once and the leading ten covering 16%. For this clonotype: What it binds is unknown.

The clonotype comes from an adult who was a healthcare worker with PCR-confirmed SARS-CoV-2 infection or an uninfected control (not recorded which). The specimen was whole blood, collected at baseline.

This CDR3 reads CASSLRAGAGELFF. The CDR3 DNA is TGTGCCAGCAGCTTACGGGCGGGGGCCGGGGAGCTGTTTTTT. The chain is built from TRBV7-8 and TRBJ2-2; 7 bases align to TRBD2. Looked up from germline, CDR1 is SGHVS and CDR2 is FQNEAQ. CDR3 length: 14 amino acids. V lost 2 bases to trimming and J lost 6 bases; unmatched junction nucleotides: 3.